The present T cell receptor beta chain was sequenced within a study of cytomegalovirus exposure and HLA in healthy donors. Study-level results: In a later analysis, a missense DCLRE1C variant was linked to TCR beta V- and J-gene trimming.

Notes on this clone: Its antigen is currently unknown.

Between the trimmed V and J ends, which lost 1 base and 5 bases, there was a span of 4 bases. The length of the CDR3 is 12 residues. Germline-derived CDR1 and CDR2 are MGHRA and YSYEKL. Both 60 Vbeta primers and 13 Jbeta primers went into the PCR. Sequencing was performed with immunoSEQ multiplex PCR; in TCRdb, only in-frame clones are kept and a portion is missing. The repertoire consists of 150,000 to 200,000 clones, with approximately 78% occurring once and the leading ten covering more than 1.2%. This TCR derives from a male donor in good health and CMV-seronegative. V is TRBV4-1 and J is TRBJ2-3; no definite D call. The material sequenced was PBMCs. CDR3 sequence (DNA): TGCGCCAGCAGCCAAGGTCTAGATACGCAGTATTTT. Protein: CASSQGLDTQYF.